This is a list of T cell receptor beta chains from one sample in a study of control samples from healthy donors and cancer patients. The protocol was immunoSEQ multiplex PCR, while the TCRdb copy is restricted to in-frame clones and leaves out a portion. The sample shows fewer than 130,000 clones, approximately 90% of them seen only once. Input material: PBMCs. The receptors derive from a woman aged 60-75 years with lung cancer. Both conserved end residues are part of each CDR3. A D gene is named only where the DNA matches it firmly. Clone size, where shown, is once, few, many, or a class for clones that have expanded.

j_gene: TRBJ2-1
v_gene: TRBV5-1
d_gene: -
abundance: -
CDR3aa: CASSLVYSQSYNEQFF
CDR3nt: TGCGCCAGCAGCTTGGTGTACAGTCAAAGCTACAATGAGCAGTTCTTC

j_gene: TRBJ1-2
v_gene: TRBV5-4
d_gene: -
abundance: -
CDR3aa: CASSLALAGELDGYTF
CDR3nt: TGTGCCAGCAGCTTGGCCCTAGCAGGAGAACTTGATGGCTACACCTTC

j_gene: TRBJ1-6
v_gene: TRBV10-3
d_gene: -
abundance: -
CDR3aa: CAISEEPIGRATLHF
CDR3nt: TGTGCCATCAGCGAAGAACCTATTGGACGGGCTACCCTCCACTTT

j_gene: TRBJ1-2
v_gene: TRBV19
d_gene: -
abundance: -
CDR3aa: CASTPGVHNNGYTF
CDR3nt: TGTGCCAGTACGCCGGGTGTGCACAATAATGGCTACACCTTC

j_gene: TRBJ2-1
v_gene: TRBV6-2/TRBV6-3
d_gene: TRBD2
abundance: -
CDR3aa: CASSWYSGRGPTYEQFF
CDR3nt: TGTGCCAGCAGTTGGTATAGCGGGAGGGGACCTACATATGAGCAGTTCTTC

j_gene: TRBJ1-1
v_gene: TRBV27
d_gene: -
abundance: -
CDR3aa: CASSAGPPEAFF
CDR3nt: TGTGCCAGCAGTGCGGGACCCCCTGAAGCTTTCTTT

j_gene: TRBJ1-1
v_gene: TRBV3-1/TRBV3-2
d_gene: -
abundance: -
CDR3aa: CASSRTGSDPVTEAFF
CDR3nt: TGTGCCAGCAGTCGCACCGGATCCGACCCTGTTACTGAAGCTTTCTTT

j_gene: TRBJ1-4
v_gene: TRBV5-1
d_gene: -
abundance: -
CDR3aa: CASSFQGRGEKLFF
CDR3nt: TGCGCCAGCAGCTTCCAGGGAAGGGGTGAAAAACTGTTTTTT

j_gene: TRBJ1-6
v_gene: TRBV13
d_gene: TRBD1
abundance: -
CDR3aa: CASSRGQGRLGNSPLHF
CDR3nt: TGTGCCAGCAGCCGCGGACAGGGGAGATTGGGAAATTCACCCCTCCACTTT

j_gene: TRBJ1-5
v_gene: TRBV6-4
d_gene: -
abundance: -
CDR3aa: CASSDLKTGKKGNQPQHF
CDR3nt: TGTGCCAGCAGTGACCTAAAAACAGGGAAGAAAGGCAATCAGCCCCAGCATTTT

j_gene: TRBJ1-2
v_gene: TRBV7-8
d_gene: -
abundance: -
CDR3aa: CASSRGRGYGYTF
CDR3nt: TGTGCCAGCAGCCGGGGCAGGGGCTATGGCTACACCTTC

j_gene: TRBJ2-3
v_gene: TRBV29-1
d_gene: -
abundance: -
CDR3aa: CSVEAVSDTQYF
CDR3nt: TGCAGCGTTGAGGCGGTTTCGGATACGCAGTATTTT

j_gene: TRBJ1-5
v_gene: TRBV10-1
d_gene: -
abundance: -
CDR3aa: CASSESRTQTNQPQHF
CDR3nt: TGCGCCAGCAGTGAGTCCAGGACACAAACCAATCAGCCCCAGCATTTT

j_gene: TRBJ1-5
v_gene: TRBV5-1
d_gene: -
abundance: -
CDR3aa: CASSLTGQGQPQHF
CDR3nt: TGCGCCAGCAGCCTAACAGGGCAGGGACAGCCCCAGCATTTT

j_gene: TRBJ2-5
v_gene: TRBV30
d_gene: -
abundance: -
CDR3aa: CAWSVPGTPGETQYF
CDR3nt: TGTGCCTGGAGTGTACCCGGGACACCTGGGGAGACCCAGTACTTC

j_gene: TRBJ1-5
v_gene: TRBV19
d_gene: -
abundance: once
CDR3aa: CASSRTSPNQPQHF
CDR3nt: TGTGCCAGTAGTCGGACGTCTCCTAATCAGCCCCAGCATTTT

j_gene: TRBJ2-5
v_gene: TRBV2
d_gene: -
abundance: -
CDR3aa: CASSEVETQYF
CDR3nt: TGTGCCAGCAGTGAAGTGGAGACCCAGTACTTC

j_gene: TRBJ2-1
v_gene: TRBV19
d_gene: TRBD2
abundance: few
CDR3aa: CASSITTSVSYNEQFF
CDR3nt: TGTGCCAGTAGTATTACGACTAGCGTCTCCTACAATGAGCAGTTCTTC

j_gene: TRBJ1-1
v_gene: TRBV6-2/TRBV6-3
d_gene: -
abundance: -
CDR3aa: CASSRTTEAFF
CDR3nt: TGTGCCAGCAGTCGGACGACTGAAGCTTTCTTT

j_gene: TRBJ1-1
v_gene: TRBV19
d_gene: TRBD1
abundance: -
CDR3aa: CASSTRGMNTEAFF
CDR3nt: TGTGCCAGTAGTACCAGGGGGATGAACACTGAAGCTTTCTTT

j_gene: TRBJ1-2
v_gene: TRBV3-1/TRBV3-2
d_gene: -
abundance: -
CDR3aa: CASSQGSPNTYGYTF
CDR3nt: TGTGCCAGCAGCCAAGGGAGTCCGAATACCTATGGCTACACCTTC

j_gene: TRBJ1-3
v_gene: TRBV4-1
d_gene: -
abundance: -
CDR3aa: CASSQVAQFSGNTIYF
CDR3nt: TGCGCCAGCAGCCAAGTAGCTCAGTTCTCTGGAAACACCATATATTTT

j_gene: TRBJ2-7
v_gene: TRBV7-3
d_gene: TRBD1
abundance: -
CDR3aa: CASSLQGGEQYF
CDR3nt: TGTGCCAGCAGCCTACAGGGGGGCGAGCAGTACTTC

j_gene: TRBJ1-1
v_gene: TRBV10-3
d_gene: -
abundance: -
CDR3aa: CAISGQGGNTEAFF
CDR3nt: TGTGCCATCAGTGGGCAGGGTGGGAACACTGAAGCTTTCTTT

j_gene: TRBJ2-6
v_gene: TRBV6-5
d_gene: -
abundance: -
CDR3aa: CASSSVGANVLTF
CDR3nt: TGTGCCAGCAGTTCGGTTGGGGCCAACGTCCTGACTTTC

j_gene: TRBJ2-1
v_gene: TRBV18
d_gene: -
abundance: -
CDR3aa: CASSPSSQEQFF
CDR3nt: TGTGCCAGCTCACCATCTAGCCAAGAGCAGTTCTTC

j_gene: TRBJ2-7
v_gene: TRBV7-2
d_gene: -
abundance: -
CDR3aa: CASSRGYEQYF
CDR3nt: TGTGCCAGCAGCCGTGGCTACGAGCAGTACTTC

j_gene: TRBJ2-2
v_gene: TRBV6-2/TRBV6-3
d_gene: TRBD2
abundance: -
CDR3aa: CASSRGSGRTGELFF
CDR3nt: TGTGCCAGCAGCCGGGGCTCCGGGAGGACCGGGGAGCTGTTTTTT

j_gene: TRBJ1-5
v_gene: TRBV19
d_gene: -
abundance: few
CDR3aa: CASSLLTGSNQPQHF
CDR3nt: TGTGCCAGTAGTCTTCTCACGGGGAGCAATCAGCCCCAGCATTTT